Sequencing of this TCR beta chain was carried out in a study of STAT5B mutations in CD4+ large granular lymphocyte leukemia. In the original processing: Lowest detectable productive clonotype frequency was 2.59 x 10-5. Using immunoSEQ multiplex PCR, the repertoire was profiled, and TCRdb retains in-frame clones only, with some absent. V, J and clone size derive from that table, while D and trimming were established from the DNA sequence. The repertoire holds roughly 30,000 clones, with 85% as singletons. Trimming took 1 base from V and 7 from J, leaving 13 bases between them. This CDR3 contains 14 residues. The germline V gene has CDR1 SGHTA and CDR2 FQGNSA.

The source material was CD4+ T cells from blood buffy coats. The gene calls are TRBV7-2 and TRBJ1-1; TRBD1 is a possible D gene (5 bases). This TCR was recovered from a human donor in good health. CDR3 sequence: CASSLVWVGGEAFF. In DNA, the CDR3 is TGTGCCAGCAGCTTAGTGTGGGTTGGGGGTGAAGCTTTCTTT.